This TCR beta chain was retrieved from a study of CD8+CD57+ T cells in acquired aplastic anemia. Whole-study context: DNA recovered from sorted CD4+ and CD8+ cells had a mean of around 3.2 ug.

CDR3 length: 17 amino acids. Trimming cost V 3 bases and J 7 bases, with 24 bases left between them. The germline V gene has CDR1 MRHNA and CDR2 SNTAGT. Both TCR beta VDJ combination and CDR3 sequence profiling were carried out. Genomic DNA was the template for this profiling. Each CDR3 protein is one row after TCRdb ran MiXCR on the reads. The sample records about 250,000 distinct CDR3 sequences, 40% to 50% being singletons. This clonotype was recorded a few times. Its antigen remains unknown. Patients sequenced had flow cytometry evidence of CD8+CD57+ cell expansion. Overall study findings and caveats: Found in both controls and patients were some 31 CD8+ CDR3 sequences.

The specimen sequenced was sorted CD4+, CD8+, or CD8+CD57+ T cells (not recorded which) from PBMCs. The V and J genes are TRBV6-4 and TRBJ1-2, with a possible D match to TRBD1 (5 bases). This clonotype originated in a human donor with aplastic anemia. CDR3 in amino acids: CASSELAGAKGEPGYTF. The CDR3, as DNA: TGTGCCAGCAGTGAACTAGCGGGAGCAAAAGGGGAGCCTGGCTACACCTTC.